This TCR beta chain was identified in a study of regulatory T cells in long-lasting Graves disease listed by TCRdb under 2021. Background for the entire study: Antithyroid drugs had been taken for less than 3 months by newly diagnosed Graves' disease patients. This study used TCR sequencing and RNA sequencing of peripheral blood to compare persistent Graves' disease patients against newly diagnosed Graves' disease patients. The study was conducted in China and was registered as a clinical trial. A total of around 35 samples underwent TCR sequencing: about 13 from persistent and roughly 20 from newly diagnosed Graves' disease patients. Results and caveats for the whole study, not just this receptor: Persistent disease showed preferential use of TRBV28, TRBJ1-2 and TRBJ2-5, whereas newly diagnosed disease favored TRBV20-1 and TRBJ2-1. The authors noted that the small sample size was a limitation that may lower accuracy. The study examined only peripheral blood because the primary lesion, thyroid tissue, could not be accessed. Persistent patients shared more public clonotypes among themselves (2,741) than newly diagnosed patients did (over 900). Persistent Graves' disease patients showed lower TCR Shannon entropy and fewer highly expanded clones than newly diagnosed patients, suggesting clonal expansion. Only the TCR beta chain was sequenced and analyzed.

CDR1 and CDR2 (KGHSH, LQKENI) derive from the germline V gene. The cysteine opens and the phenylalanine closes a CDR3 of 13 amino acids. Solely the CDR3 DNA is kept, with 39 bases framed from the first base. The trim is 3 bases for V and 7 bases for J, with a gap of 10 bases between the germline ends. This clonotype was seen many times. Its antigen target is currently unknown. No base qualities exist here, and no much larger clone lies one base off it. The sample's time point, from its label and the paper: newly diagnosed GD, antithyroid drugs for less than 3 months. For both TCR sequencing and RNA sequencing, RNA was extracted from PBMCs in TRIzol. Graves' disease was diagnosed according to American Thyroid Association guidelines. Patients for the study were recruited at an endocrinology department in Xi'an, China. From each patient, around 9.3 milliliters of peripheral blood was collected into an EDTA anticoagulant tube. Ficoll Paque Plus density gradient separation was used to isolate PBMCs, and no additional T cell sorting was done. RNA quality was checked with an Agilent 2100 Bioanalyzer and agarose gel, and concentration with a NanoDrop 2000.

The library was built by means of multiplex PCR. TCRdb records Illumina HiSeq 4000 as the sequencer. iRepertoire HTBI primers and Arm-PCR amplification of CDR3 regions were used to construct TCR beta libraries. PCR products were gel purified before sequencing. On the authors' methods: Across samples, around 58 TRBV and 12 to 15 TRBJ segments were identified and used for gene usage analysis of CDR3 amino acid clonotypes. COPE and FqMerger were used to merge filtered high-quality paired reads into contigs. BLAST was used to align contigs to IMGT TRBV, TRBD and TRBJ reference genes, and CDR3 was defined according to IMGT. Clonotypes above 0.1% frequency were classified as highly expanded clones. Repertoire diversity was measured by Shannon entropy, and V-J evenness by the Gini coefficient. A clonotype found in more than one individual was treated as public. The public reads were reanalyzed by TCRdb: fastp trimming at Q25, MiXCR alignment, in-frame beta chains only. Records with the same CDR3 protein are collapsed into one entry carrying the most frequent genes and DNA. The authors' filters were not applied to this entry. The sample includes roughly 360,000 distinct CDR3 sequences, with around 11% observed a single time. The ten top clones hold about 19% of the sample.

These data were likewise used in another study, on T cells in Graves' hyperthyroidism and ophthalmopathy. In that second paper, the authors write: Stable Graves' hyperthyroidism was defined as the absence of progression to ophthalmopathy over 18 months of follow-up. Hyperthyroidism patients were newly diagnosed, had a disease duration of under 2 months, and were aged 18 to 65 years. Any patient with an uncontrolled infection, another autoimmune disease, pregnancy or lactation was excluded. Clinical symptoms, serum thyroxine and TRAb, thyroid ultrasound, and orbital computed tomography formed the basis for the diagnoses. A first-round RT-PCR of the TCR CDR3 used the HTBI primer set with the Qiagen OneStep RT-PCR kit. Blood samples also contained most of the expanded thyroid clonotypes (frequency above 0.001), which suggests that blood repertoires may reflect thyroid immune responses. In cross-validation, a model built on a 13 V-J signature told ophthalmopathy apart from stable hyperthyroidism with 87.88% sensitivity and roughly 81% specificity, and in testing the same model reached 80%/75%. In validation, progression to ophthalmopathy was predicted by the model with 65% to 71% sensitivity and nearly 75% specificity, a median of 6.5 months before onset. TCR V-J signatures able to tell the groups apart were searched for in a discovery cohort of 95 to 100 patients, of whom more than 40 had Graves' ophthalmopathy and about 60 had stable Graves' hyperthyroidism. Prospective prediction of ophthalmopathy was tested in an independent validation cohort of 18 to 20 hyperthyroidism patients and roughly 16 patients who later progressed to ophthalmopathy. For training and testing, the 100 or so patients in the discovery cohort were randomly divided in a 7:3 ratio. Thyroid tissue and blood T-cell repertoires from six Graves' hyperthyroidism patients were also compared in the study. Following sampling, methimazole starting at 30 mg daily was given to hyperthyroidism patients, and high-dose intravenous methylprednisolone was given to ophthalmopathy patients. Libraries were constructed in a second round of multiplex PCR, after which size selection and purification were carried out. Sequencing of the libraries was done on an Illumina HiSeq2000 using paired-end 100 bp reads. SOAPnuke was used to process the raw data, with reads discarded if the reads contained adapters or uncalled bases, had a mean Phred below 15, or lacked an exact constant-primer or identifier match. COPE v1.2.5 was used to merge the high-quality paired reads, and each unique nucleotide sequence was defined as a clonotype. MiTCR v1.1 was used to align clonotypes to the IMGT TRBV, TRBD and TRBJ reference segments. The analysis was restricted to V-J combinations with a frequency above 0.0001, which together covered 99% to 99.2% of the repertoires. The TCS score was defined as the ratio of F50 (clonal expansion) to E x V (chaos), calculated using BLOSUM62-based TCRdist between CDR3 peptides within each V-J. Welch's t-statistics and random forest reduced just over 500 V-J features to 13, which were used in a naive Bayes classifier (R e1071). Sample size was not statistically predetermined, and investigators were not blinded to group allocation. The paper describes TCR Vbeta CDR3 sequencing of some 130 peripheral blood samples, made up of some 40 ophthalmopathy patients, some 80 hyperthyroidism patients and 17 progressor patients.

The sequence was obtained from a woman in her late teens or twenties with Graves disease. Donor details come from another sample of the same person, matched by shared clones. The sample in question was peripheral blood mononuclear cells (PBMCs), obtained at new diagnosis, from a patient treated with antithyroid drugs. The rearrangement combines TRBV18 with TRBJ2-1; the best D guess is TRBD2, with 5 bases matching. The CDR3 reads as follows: CASSPVRGNEQFF. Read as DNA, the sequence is TGTGCCAGCTCACCGGTCCGAGGGAATGAGCAGTTCTTC.